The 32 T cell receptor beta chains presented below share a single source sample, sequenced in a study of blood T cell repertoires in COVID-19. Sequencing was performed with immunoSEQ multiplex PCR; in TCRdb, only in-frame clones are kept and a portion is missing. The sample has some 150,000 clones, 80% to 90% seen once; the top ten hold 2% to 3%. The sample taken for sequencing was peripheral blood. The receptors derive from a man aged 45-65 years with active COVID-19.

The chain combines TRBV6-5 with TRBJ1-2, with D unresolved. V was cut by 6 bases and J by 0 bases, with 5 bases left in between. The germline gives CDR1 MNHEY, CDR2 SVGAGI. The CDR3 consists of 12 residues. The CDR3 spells CASRSSNYGYTF. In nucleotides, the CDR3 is TGTGCCAGCAGGAGTTCTAACTATGGCTACACCTTC.

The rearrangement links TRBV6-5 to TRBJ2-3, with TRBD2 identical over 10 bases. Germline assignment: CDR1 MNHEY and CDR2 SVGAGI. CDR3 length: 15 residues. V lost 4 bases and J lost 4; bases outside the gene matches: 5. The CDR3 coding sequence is TGTGCCAGCAGTTCTCTAGCGGGGGCCCCAGATACGCAGTATTTT. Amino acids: CASSSLAGAPDTQYF.

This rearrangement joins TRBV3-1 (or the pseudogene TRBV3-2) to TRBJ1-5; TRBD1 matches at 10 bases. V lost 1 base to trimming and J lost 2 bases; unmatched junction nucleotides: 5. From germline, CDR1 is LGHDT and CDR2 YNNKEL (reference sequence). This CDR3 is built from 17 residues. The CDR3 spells CASSQADRGTRNQPQHF. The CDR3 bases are TGTGCCAGCAGCCAAGCGGACAGGGGGACTCGCAATCAGCCCCAGCATTTT.

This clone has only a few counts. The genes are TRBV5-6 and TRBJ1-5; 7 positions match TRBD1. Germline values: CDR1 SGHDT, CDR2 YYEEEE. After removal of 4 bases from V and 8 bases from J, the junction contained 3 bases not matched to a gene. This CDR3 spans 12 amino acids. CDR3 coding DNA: TGTGCCAGCAGCGTTACAGGGGAGCCCCAGCATTTT. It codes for CASSVTGEPQHF.

CDR3 nucleotide sequence: TGTGCCATTTCCTCGGAGGGAAGTCAGCCCCAGCATTTT. Protein sequence: CAISSEGSQPQHF. V and J are TRBV19 and TRBJ1-5; D is unresolved. The CDR3 has 13 amino acids. CDR1 and CDR2 (germline): LNHDA, SQIVND (reference sequence). Trimming left V 10 bases short and J 6 bases short, with 16 bases between.

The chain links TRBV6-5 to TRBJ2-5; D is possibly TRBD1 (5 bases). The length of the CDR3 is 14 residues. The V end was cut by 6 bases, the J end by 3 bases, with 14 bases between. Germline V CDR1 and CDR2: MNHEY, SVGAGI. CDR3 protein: CASRQGGIEETQYF. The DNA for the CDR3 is TGTGCCAGCAGGCAGGGCGGAATAGAAGAGACCCAGTACTTC.

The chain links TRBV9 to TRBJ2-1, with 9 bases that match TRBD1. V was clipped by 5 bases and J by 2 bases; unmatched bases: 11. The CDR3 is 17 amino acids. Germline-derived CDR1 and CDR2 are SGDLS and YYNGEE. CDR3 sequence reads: CASSYKQGARAYNEQFF. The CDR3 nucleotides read TGTGCCAGCAGTTATAAACAGGGGGCGCGAGCCTACAATGAGCAGTTCTTC.

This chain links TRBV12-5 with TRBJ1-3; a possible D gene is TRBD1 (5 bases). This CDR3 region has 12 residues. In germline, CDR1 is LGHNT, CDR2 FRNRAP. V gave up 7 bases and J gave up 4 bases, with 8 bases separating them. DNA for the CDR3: TGTGCTAGTGCCAGGGTGGGAAACACCATATATTTT. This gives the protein CASARVGNTIYF.

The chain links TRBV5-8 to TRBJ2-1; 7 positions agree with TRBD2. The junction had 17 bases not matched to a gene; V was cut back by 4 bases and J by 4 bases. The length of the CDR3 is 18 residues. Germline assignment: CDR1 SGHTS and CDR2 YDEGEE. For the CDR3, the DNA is TGTGCCAGCAGCCCATCTGGGGGGGGAAGCGGGGTTTACAATGAGCAGTTCTTC. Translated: CASSPSGGGSGVYNEQFF. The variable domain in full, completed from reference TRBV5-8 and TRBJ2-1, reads EAGVTQSPTHLIKTRGQQATLRCSPISGHTSVYWYQQALGLGLQFLLWYDEGEERNRGNFPPRFSGRQFPNYSSELNVNALELEDSALYLCASSPSGGGSGVYNEQFFGPGTRLTVL.

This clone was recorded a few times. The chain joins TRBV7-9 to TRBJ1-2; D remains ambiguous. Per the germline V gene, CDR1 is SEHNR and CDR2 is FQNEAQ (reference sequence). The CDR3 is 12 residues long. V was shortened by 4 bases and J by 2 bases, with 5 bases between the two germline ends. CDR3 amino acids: CASSSENYGYTF. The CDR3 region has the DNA TGTGCCAGCAGCTCGGAGAACTATGGCTACACCTTC.

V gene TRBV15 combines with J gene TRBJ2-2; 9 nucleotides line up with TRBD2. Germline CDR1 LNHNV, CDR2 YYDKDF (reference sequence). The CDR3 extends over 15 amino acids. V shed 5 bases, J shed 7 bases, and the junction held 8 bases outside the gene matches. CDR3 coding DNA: TGTGCCACCAGCCCGCGGGGGGGGCAGAGCGGGGAGCTGTTTTTT. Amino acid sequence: CATSPRGGQSGELFF.

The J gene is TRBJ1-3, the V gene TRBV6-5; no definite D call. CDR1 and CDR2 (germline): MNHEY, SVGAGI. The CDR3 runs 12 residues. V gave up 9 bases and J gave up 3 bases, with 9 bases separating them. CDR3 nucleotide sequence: TGTGCCAGTAAGGAGAGTGGAAACACCATATATTTT. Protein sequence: CASKESGNTIYF.

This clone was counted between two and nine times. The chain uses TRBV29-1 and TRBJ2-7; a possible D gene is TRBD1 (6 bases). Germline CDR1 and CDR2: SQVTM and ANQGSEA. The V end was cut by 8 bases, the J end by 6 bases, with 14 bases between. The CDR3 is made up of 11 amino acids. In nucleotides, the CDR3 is TGCAGCTTCACTAAAGGGGGCGAGCAGTACTTC. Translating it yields CSFTKGGEQYF.

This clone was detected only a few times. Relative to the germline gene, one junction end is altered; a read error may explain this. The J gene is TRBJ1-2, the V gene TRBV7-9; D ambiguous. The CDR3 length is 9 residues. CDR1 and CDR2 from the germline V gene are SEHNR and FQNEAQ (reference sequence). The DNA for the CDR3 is TGTGCCAGCAGCTTAGTTGCGGAATTC. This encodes CASSLVAEF.

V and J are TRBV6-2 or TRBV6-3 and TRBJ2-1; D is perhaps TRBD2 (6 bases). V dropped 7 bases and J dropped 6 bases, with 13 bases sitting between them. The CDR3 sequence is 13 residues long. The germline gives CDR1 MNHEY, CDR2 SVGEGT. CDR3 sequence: CASTPLASNEQFF. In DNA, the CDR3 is TGTGCCAGCACCCCTCTAGCGAGCAATGAGCAGTTCTTC.

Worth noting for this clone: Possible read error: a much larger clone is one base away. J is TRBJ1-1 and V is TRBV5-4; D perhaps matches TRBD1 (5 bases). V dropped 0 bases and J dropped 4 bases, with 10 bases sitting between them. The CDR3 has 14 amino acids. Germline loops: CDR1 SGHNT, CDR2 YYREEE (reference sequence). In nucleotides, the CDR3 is TGTGCCAGCAGCTTGGCCAGGGCGAGCACTGAAGCTTTCTTT. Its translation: CASSLARASTEAFF.

CDR3 bases: TGTGCCAGCAGCGTAGAATGGGGCCCTTACAATGAGCAGTTCTTC. Encoded protein: CASSVEWGPYNEQFF. V gene TRBV9 combines with J gene TRBJ2-1, with a tentative D call TRBD1 (5 bases). Trimming removed 0 bases from V and 4 bases from J, with 11 bases in between. This CDR3 comprises 15 residues. From germline, CDR1 is SGDLS and CDR2 YYNGEE.

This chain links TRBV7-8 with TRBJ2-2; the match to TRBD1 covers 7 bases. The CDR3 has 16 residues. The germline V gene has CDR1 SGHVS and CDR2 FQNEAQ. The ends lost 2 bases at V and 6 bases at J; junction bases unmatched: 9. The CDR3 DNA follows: TGTGCCAGCAGCTTATCTGCCGGGACAGCGTCCGGGGAGCTGTTTTTT. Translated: CASSLSAGTASGELFF.

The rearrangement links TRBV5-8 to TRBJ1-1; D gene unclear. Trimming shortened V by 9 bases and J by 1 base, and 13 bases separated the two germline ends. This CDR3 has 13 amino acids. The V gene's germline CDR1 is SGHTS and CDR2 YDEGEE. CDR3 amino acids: CATGRLGNTEAFF. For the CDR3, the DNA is TGTGCCACCGGCCGGCTAGGGAACACTGAAGCTTTCTTT.

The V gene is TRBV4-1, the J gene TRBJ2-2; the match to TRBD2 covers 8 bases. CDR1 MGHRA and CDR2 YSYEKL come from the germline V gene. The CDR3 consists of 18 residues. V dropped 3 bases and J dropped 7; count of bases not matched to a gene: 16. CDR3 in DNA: TGCGCCAGCAGCCACACGACTAGCGCCGGACTTGGTGACGGGGAGCTGTTTTTT. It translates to CASSHTTSAGLGDGELFF.

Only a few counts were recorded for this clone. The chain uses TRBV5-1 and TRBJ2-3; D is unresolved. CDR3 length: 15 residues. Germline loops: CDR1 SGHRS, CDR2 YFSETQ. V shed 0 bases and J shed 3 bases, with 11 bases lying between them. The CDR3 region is CASSLASPATDTQYF. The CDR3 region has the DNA TGCGCCAGCAGCTTGGCGTCACCCGCGACAGATACGCAGTATTTT.

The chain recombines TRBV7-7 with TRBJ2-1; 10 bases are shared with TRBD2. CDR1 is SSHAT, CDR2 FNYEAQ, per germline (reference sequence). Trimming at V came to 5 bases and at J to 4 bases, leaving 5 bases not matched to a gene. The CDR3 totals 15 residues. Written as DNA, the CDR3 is TGTGCCAGCAGCCCTCGACTAGCGGGTTACAATGAGCAGTTCTTC. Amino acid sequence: CASSPRLAGYNEQFF.

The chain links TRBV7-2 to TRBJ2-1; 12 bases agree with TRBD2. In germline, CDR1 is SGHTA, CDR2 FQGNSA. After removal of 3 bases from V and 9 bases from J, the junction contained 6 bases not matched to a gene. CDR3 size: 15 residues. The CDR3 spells CASSFSLAGGREQFF. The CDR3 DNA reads TGTGCCAGCAGCTTTTCGCTAGCGGGGGGGCGTGAGCAGTTCTTC.

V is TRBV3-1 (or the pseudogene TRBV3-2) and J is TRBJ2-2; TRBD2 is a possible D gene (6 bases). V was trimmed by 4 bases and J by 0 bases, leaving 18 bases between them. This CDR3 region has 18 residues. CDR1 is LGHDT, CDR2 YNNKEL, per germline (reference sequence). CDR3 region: CASSPGTFQFANTGELFF. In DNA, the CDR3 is TGTGCCAGCAGCCCCGGGACTTTCCAGTTCGCGAACACCGGGGAGCTGTTTTTT.

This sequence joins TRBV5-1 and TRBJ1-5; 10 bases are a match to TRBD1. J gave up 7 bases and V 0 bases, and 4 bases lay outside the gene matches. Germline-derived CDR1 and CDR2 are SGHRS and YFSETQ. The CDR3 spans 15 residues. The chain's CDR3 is CASSLGGQGEQPQHF. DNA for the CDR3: TGCGCCAGCAGCTTGGGAGGACAGGGGGAACAGCCCCAGCATTTT.

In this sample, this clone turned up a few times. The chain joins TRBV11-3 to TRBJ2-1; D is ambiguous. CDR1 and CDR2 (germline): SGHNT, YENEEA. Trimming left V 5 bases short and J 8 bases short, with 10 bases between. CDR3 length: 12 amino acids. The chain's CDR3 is CASSPTGYEQFF. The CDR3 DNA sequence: TGTGCCAGCAGCCCCACCGGGTATGAGCAGTTCTTC.

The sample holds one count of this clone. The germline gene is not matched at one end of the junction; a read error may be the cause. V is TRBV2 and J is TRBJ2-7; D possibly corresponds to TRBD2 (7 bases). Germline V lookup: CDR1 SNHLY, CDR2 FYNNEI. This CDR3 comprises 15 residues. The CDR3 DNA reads TGTGCCAGCAGCGAAGAGGGGGGGGCTTCTACGGAGCAGTACTTC. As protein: CASSEEGGASTEQYF. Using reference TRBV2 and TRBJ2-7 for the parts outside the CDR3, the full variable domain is EPEVTQTPSHQVTQMGQEVILRCVPISNHLYFYWYRQILGQKVEFLVSFYNNEISEKSEIFDDQFSVERPDGSNFTLKIRSTKLEDSAMYFCASSEEGGASTEQYFGPGTRLTVT.

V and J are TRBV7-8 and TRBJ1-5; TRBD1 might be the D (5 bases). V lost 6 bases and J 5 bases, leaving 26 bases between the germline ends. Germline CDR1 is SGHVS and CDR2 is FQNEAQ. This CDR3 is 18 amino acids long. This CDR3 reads CASRLGGKGIVRDQPQHF. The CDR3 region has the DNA TGTGCCAGCAGGTTGGGGGGAAAAGGGATTGTGAGGGATCAGCCCCAGCATTTT.

CDR3 in amino acids: CASSLSAYNSPLHF. The DNA for the CDR3 is TGTGCCAGCAGCCTGTCGGCCTATAATTCACCCCTCCACTTT. The V gene is TRBV2, the J gene TRBJ1-6; no reliable D call. V was cut by 6 bases and J by 2 bases, with 8 bases left in between. This CDR3 is built from 14 residues. CDR1 and CDR2 (germline): SNHLY, FYNNEI.

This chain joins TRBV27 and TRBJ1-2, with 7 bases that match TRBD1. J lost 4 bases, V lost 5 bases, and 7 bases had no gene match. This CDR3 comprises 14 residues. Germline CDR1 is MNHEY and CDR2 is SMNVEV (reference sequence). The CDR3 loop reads CASSQIGTVYGYTF. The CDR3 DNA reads TGTGCCAGCAGTCAAATTGGGACAGTCTATGGCTACACCTTC.

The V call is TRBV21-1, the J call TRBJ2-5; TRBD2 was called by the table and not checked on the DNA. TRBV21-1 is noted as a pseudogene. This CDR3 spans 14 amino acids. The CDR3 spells CASSARLEKETQYF. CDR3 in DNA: TGTGCCAGCAGCGCCCGTTTGGAGAAAGAGACCCAGTACTTC.

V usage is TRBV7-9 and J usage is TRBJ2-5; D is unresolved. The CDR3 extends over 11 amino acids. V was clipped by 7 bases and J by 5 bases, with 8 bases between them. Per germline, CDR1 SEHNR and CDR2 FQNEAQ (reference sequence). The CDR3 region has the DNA TGTGCCAGCAAGCCATCGGAGACCCAGTACTTC. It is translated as CASKPSETQYF.